These 26 T cell receptor beta chains came from one sample sequenced in a study of blood T cell repertoires in COVID-19. Sequenced by immunoSEQ multiplex PCR; TCRdb stores in-frame clones only, minus some. Here the sample spans 95,000 to 110,000 clones, under 95% being singletons. The sequencing sample was made of peripheral blood. The receptors were gathered from a woman aged 25 to 39 with acute or convalescent COVID-19.

J is TRBJ1-2 and V is TRBV29-1; TRBD1 matches 8 bases. Germline loops: CDR1 SQVTM, CDR2 ANQGSEA. CDR3 size: 11 residues. Trimming took 4 bases from V and 14 from J; bases not matched to a gene: 9. The CDR3 DNA reads as TGCAGCGTTGGAGGGGACAGGAAATGGACCTTC. It translates to CSVGGDRKWTF.

The chain combines TRBV7-9 with TRBJ2-5; D gene uncertain. Germline assignment: CDR1 SEHNR and CDR2 FQNEAQ (reference sequence). Trimming removed 3 bases from V and 0 bases from J, with 8 bases in between. The CDR3 extends over 14 amino acids. CDR3 loop: CASSFRQNQETQYF. CDR3 DNA sequence: TGTGCCAGCAGCTTCCGTCAGAACCAAGAGACCCAGTACTTC.

This chain uses TRBV30 with TRBJ1-4, with 11 bases aligning to TRBD1. Trimming at V came to 5 bases and at J to 8 bases, leaving 7 bases not matched to a gene. Germline loops: CDR1 GTSNPN, CDR2 SVGIG (reference sequence). The CDR3 has 14 amino acids. In DNA form, the CDR3 reads TGTGCCTGGGGGACAGGGGGTCGGGAGGAAAAACTGTTTTTT. It codes for CAWGTGGREEKLFF.

The chain uses TRBV11-3 and TRBJ2-1, with 12 bases matching TRBD2. Germline-derived CDR1 and CDR2 are SGHNT and YENEEA. With V trimmed by 3 bases and J by 5 bases, 8 bases remained unmatched. The CDR3 runs 17 residues. CDR3 DNA: TGTGCCAGCAGCTTGTCCTCCCTAGCGGGGGGGGACAATGAGCAGTTCTTC. Translation: CASSLSSLAGGDNEQFF.

The genes are TRBV24-1 and TRBJ2-5; a possible D gene is TRBD2 (5 bases). The CDR3 sequence is 13 residues long. Germline V gene lookup returns CDR1 KGHDR and CDR2 SFDVKD. The V end was cut by 3 bases, the J end by 5 bases, with 9 bases between. The CDR3, as DNA: TGTGCCACCAGTGATGGAGTAGCGGAGACCCAGTACTTC. It yields the protein CATSDGVAETQYF.

The V call is TRBV7-5, the J call TRBJ2-1; TRBD1 is the table's D call and was not checked against the DNA. TRBV7-5 is recorded as a pseudogene. CDR3 length equals 15 residues. The CDR3 spells CARTSNRVSYNEQFF. The CDR3 DNA sequence: TGTGCCAGAACATCTAACAGGGTCTCCTACAATGAGCAGTTCTTC.

This clone showed up just once. V gene TRBV6-2 or TRBV6-3 combines with J gene TRBJ1-1; 8 bases agree with TRBD1. Germline V gives CDR1 MNHEY, CDR2 SVGEGT. The CDR3 runs 14 residues. The V and J ends lost 5 bases and 2 bases, in that order; junction bases with no gene match: 4. CDR3 bases: TGTGCCAGCAGTGGGGGACAGGCTAACACTGAAGCTTTCTTT. Translated, it gives CASSGGQANTEAFF.

The chain employs TRBV19 and TRBJ2-3; 8 positions agree with TRBD2. Germline V CDR1 and CDR2: LNHDA, SQIVND (reference sequence). The CDR3 has 14 residues. After removal of 4 bases from V and 5 bases from J, the junction contained 5 bases not matched to a gene. The CDR3 bases are TGTGCCAGTAGTACCTTAGCGGGATTAGATACGCAGTATTTT. It codes for CASSTLAGLDTQYF.

The chain couples TRBV2 to TRBJ2-7; the match to TRBD1 covers 7 bases. CDR1 SNHLY and CDR2 FYNNEI come from the germline V gene. Trimming cost V 5 bases and J 2 bases; bases outside gene matches: 9. The CDR3 is made up of 15 amino acids. CDR3 sequence reads: CASSYEGARTYEQYF. In nucleotides, the CDR3 is TGTGCCAGCAGTTACGAGGGGGCGCGAACCTACGAGCAGTACTTC.

This rearrangement joins TRBV6-5 to TRBJ1-1; possible D gene TRBD1, 6 bases. The germline V and J ends were trimmed by 4 bases and 0 bases, with 12 bases remaining between them. The CDR3 loop spans 15 amino acids. Germline loops: CDR1 MNHEY, CDR2 SVGAGI. The chain's CDR3 is CASSSYRELNTEAFF. In nucleotides, the CDR3 is TGTGCCAGCAGTTCTTACAGGGAACTGAACACTGAAGCTTTCTTT.

In its sample, this clone was seen once. V and J are TRBV6-5 and TRBJ1-4; a possible D gene is TRBD1 (5 bases). This CDR3 is built from 15 residues. V was pared by 0 bases and J by 7 bases, with 12 bases between. Germline V gives CDR1 MNHEY, CDR2 SVGAGI. CDR3 residues: CASSYSGRGSEKLFF. CDR3 DNA: TGTGCCAGCAGTTACTCGGGTAGGGGCAGTGAAAAACTGTTTTTT.

The chain employs TRBV7-2 and TRBJ1-6, with D uncertain. The CDR3 has 18 residues. CDR1 SGHTA and CDR2 FQGNSA come from the germline V gene. Trimming left V 3 bases short and J 4 bases short, with 19 bases between. CDR3 sequence: CASSFYPAGSAYNSPLHF. The CDR3 DNA reads as TGTGCCAGCAGCTTTTACCCCGCGGGCAGCGCTTATAATTCACCCCTCCACTTT.

This chain joins TRBV10-1 and TRBJ2-2, with D possibly TRBD1 on 6 matching bases. The germline V gene has CDR1 WNHNN and CDR2 SYGVQD (reference sequence). Trimming took 6 bases from V and 5 from J, leaving 7 bases between them. The CDR3 runs 12 residues. The CDR3 reads CASRQGTGELFF. CDR3 DNA sequence: TGCGCCAGCAGGCAGGGGACCGGGGAGCTGTTTTTT.

The CDR3 here is CASSQSGSSSYNEQFF. For the CDR3, the DNA is TGTGCCAGCAGCCAAAGCGGGAGCAGCTCCTACAATGAGCAGTTCTTC. The chain is built from TRBV7-9 and TRBJ2-1; TRBD2 matches 8 bases. Trimming removed 5 bases from V and 0 bases from J; junction bases left unmatched: 6. The CDR3 extends over 16 amino acids. Germline assignment: CDR1 SEHNR and CDR2 FQNEAQ (reference sequence).

This chain links TRBV28 with TRBJ2-4, with 10 bases identical to TRBD2. Germline V gene data show CDR1 as MDHEN and CDR2 as SYDVKM. This CDR3 has 17 amino acids. J gave up 0 bases and V 3 bases, and 5 bases lay outside the gene matches. CDR3 nucleotides: TGTGCCAGCAGTTTGACTAGCGGGTTTCTAGCCAAAAACATTCAGTACTTC. This codes for CASSLTSGFLAKNIQYF.

The V call is TRBV19, the J call TRBJ1-3; D remains ambiguous. The CDR3 is 10 amino acids. Between the trimmed V and J ends, which lost 10 bases and 4 bases, there was a span of 5 bases. CDR1 is LNHDA, CDR2 SQIVND, per germline (reference sequence). DNA of the CDR3: TGTGCCACCTCGGGAAACACCATATATTTT. It specifies CATSGNTIYF.

This sequence joins TRBV30 and TRBJ1-2; unclear D gene. The CDR3 runs to 11 residues. Germline V gene sequence: CDR1 GTSNPN, CDR2 SVGIG (reference sequence). The V end was cut by 8 bases, the J end by 4 bases, with 11 bases between. This CDR3 is CATLAGYGYTF. CDR3 nucleotides: TGTGCCACCCTAGCCGGCTATGGCTACACCTTC.

The chain links TRBV3-1 (or the pseudogene TRBV3-2) to TRBJ2-2, with D perhaps TRBD2 (7 bases). The CDR3 is 12 residues long. Germline V gives CDR1 LGHDT, CDR2 YNNKEL (reference sequence). V lost 8 bases, J lost 4 bases, and 8 bases lay in between. CDR3 sequence reads: CASGGATGELFF. In DNA, the CDR3 is TGTGCCAGCGGGGGGGCCACCGGGGAGCTGTTTTTT.

This chain joins TRBV28 and TRBJ1-5; no firm D call. The CDR3 contains 14 residues. Looked up from germline, CDR1 is MDHEN and CDR2 is SYDVKM. Trimming removed 2 bases at V and 0 bases at J, with 5 bases between. The CDR3 bases are TGTGCCAGCAGTTTAGTCTTTAGCAATCAGCCCCAGCATTTT. This codes for CASSLVFSNQPQHF.

This chain joins TRBV28 and TRBJ2-7, with unresolved D. From germline, CDR1 is MDHEN and CDR2 SYDVKM. Deletions cut 2 bases from V and 6 bases from J, with 14 bases between. The length of the CDR3 is 14 residues. The DNA for the CDR3 is TGTGCCAGCAGTTTAGTCACCGGAGACCGCGAGCAGTACTTC. Translation: CASSLVTGDREQYF.

The chain combines TRBV3-1 (or the pseudogene TRBV3-2) with TRBJ2-3; possibly TRBD1 for D (6 bases). This CDR3 spans 14 amino acids. Looked up from germline, CDR1 is LGHDT and CDR2 is YNNKEL (reference sequence). V was pared by 9 bases and J by 2 bases, with 15 bases between. CDR3 nucleotides: TGTGCCAGTATTACAGGGCCTTTCACAGATACGCAGTATTTT. Residues: CASITGPFTDTQYF.

This sequence joins TRBV7-2 and TRBJ1-5; no clear D. Germline lookup yields CDR1 SGHTA and CDR2 FQGNSA. Trimming took off 0 bases at V and 2 bases at J, with 17 bases between the two ends. This CDR3 spans 18 amino acids. The CDR3, as DNA: TGTGCCAGCAGCTTAGCTGGGAGGACCCCCGGCGGCAATCAGCCCCAGCATTTT. This translates into CASSLAGRTPGGNQPQHF.

The CDR3 nucleotides are TGCGCCAGCAGCCAAGAAGGTGGCAGGGGGAATTTTCGGCGGGGTTCACCCCTCCACTTT. It encodes CASSQEGGRGNFRRGSPLHF. The V and J genes are TRBV4-1 and TRBJ1-6; 7 bases line up with TRBD1. V gave up 0 bases and J gave up 9 bases; unmatched junction bases: 20. The CDR3 totals 20 residues. Germline CDR1 MGHRA, CDR2 YSYEKL.

Written as DNA, the CDR3 is TGTGCCAGCGGGAGACAGGGCAGCTCCTACGAGCAGTACTTC. Translation: CASGRQGSSYEQYF. The rearrangement uses TRBV27 and TRBJ2-7, with 7 positions matching TRBD1. Losses at the gene ends were 8 bases for V and 0 bases for J; bases not matched to a gene: 7. The CDR3 totals 14 residues. Germline CDR1 reads MNHEY; CDR2 reads SMNVEV (reference sequence).

The V call is TRBV27, the J call TRBJ2-2; perhaps TRBD1 as D (5 bases). In germline, CDR1 is MNHEY, CDR2 SMNVEV (reference sequence). V gave up 9 bases and J gave up 2 bases, with 13 bases separating them. There are 14 residues in the CDR3. The CDR3 here is CASGAGPNTGELFF. As DNA, the CDR3 is TGTGCCAGTGGGGCAGGACCTAACACCGGGGAGCTGTTTTTT.

This clone was observed a handful of times. The junction shows a germline mismatch at one end, possibly a read error. The chain combines TRBV6-5 with TRBJ2-7; 8 bases align to TRBD2. The CDR3 consists of 16 residues. Germline CDR1 and CDR2: MNHEY and SVGAGI. The CDR3 DNA follows: TGTGCCAGCAGTAACTCCGGAGCGGGAGCCTCCTACGAGCAGTACTTC. It encodes CASSNSGAGASYEQYF.